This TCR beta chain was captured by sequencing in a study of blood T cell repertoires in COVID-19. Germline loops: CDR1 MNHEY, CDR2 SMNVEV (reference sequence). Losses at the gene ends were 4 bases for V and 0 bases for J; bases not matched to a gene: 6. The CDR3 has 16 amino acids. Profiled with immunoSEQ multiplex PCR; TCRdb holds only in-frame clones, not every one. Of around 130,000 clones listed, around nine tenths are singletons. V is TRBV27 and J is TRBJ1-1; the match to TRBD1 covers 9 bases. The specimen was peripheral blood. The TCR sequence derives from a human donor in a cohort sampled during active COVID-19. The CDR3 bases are TGTGCCAGCAGTTCCCTCCGACAGGGGGTGAACACTGAAGCTTTCTTT. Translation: CASSSLRQGVNTEAFF.